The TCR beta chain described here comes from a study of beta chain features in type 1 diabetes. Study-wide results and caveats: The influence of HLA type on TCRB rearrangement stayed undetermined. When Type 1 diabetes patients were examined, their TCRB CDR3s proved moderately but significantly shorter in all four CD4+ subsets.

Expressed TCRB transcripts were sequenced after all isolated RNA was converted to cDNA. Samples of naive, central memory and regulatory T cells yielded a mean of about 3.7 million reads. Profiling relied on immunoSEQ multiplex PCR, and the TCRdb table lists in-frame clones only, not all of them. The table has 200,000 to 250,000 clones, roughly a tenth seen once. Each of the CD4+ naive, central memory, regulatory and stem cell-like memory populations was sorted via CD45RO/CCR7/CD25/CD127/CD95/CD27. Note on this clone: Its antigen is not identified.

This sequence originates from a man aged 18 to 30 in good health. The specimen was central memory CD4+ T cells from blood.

The CDR3: CASSQDGHPSSYNEQFF. For the CDR3, the DNA is TGCGCCAGCAGCCAAGATGGGCATCCCAGCTCCTACAATGAGCAGTTCTTC. The chain uses TRBV4-3 and TRBJ2-1; D is unresolved. Germline assignment: CDR1 LGHNA and CDR2 YSLEER. V gave up 0 bases and J gave up 0 bases, with 12 bases separating them. This CDR3 is built from 17 residues.